The rows below give T cell receptor beta chains drawn from one sample of a study of blood T cells in healthy people across ages. MiXCR, run by TCRdb on the 5' RACE reads, gives a single entry per CDR3 protein. The repertoire holds roughly 1,500,000 distinct CDR3 sequences, with 30% to 35% as singletons. The sequenced sample was blood. The receptors stem from a woman aged 30 to 39 in good health. Each CDR3 is given with its conserved first and last residue. Clone size appears in some rows only: once, few, many, or a class for an expanded clone.

j_gene	abundance	v_gene	CDR3aa
TRBJ2-1	few	TRBV25-1	CASTSVSEQFF
TRBJ2-7	-	TRBV6-2/TRBV6-3	CASSYSQGWPGSASSYEQYF
TRBJ2-1	once	TRBV5-1	CASSLETSGGGANNEQFF
TRBJ2-1	-	TRBV7-2	CASNPDQSYNEQFF
TRBJ2-4	few	TRBV20-1	CSAGTSGRAEGNIQYF
TRBJ2-1	-	TRBV14	CASSQPLAGVSSYNEQFF
TRBJ2-7	-	TRBV5-8	CASSFSGDVEQYF
TRBJ2-5	many	TRBV29-1	CSVARAEEQETQYF
TRBJ2-1	-	TRBV10-3	CAIREGWYSEQFF
TRBJ2-5	-	TRBV19	CASSTTGPGQETQYF
TRBJ2-5	-	TRBV19	CASSMGRLETQYF
TRBJ2-7	many	TRBV20-1	CSAFRQGVDEQYF
TRBJ2-7	few	TRBV4-1	CASSQEALSYEQYF
TRBJ1-4	-	TRBV25-1	CASSFPRDSTNEKLFF
TRBJ2-5	-	TRBV5-1	CASSMGLPRGQYF
TRBJ2-1	few	TRBV20-1	CSARVATGSRSYNEQFF
TRBJ2-5	-	TRBV18	CASSPRTAEIQETQYF
TRBJ1-1	-	TRBV27	CASSLLAGLNTEAFF
TRBJ1-1	-	TRBV4-1	CASKRTGLETEAFF
TRBJ2-5	-	TRBV5-5	CASRMSGGRETQYF
TRBJ1-4	-	TRBV7-9	CASSLGQGRNEKLFF
TRBJ2-7	-	TRBV20-1	CSARDLSPRGLYYEQYF
TRBJ2-7	-	TRBV9	CASSVDPSGEPCSYEQYF
TRBJ1-5	-	TRBV6-1	CASSEKVKGGWNQPQHF
TRBJ2-1	few	TRBV6-5	CASSYSSGGLNEQFF
TRBJ2-7	-	TRBV25-1	CASSDKSGGNSYKQYF
TRBJ2-1	few	TRBV20-1	CSAAGGDYNEQFF
TRBJ2-5	few	TRBV7-7	CASSSTLAVEQETQYF
TRBJ2-5	many	TRBV13	CASSLGLGRGETQYF
TRBJ2-5	-	TRBV4-1	CASSQETKILTQYF
TRBJ2-7	few	TRBV11-2	CASSLALDVTYEQYF
TRBJ2-7	-	TRBV6-1	CASSEMVVLAKPGYEQYF
TRBJ2-1	few	TRBV4-1	CASSRVPGGENEQFF
TRBJ2-1	-	TRBV5-1	CASSLDLGGPYEQFF
TRBJ2-7	-	TRBV20-1	CSAMDDYEQYF
TRBJ2-1	-	TRBV20-1	CSATLGGGSYNEQFF
-	-	TRBV20-1	CSARDLGTSLPEQYF
TRBJ1-2	-	TRBV7-6	CASSLSPGQEISYGYTF
TRBJ2-3	-	TRBV3-1	CASSPLHGTSDTDTQYF
TRBJ2-1	-	TRBV2	CASSLGETPFF
TRBJ2-2	-	TRBV27	CASSMPGTKNTGELFF
TRBJ2-1	few	TRBV27	CASSLYLAGGREQFF
TRBJ2-7	-	TRBV21-1	CTSISISGRFYEQYF
TRBJ2-7	-	TRBV20-1	CSAVSPRTAHYEQYF
TRBJ2-3	few	TRBV20-1	CSALGAGGPTDTQYF
TRBJ2-3	-	TRBV6-1	CASSEGRGDSTDTQYF
TRBJ2-5	many	TRBV7-9	CASSPLTETQYF
TRBJ2-3	few	TRBV20-1	CSARPSARDTQYF
TRBJ2-7	-	TRBV27	CASSRSSSGSTYEQYF
TRBJ1-1	-	TRBV7-9	CASSAEEGTEAFF
TRBJ2-5	-	TRBV7-2	CASSYQRGGQETQYF
TRBJ2-3	-	TRBV28	CASRFSGRAVDTQYF
TRBJ2-1	-	TRBV2	CASRDTYNEQFF
TRBJ2-5	few	TRBV7-8	CASRLIEDSEETQYF